The 2 T cell receptor beta chains reported below all come from one sample, sequenced in a study of T cell responses to AZD1222 COVID-19 vaccine (dated by TCRdb to about 2021). The library was built by means of the immunoSEQ multiplex PCR assay. Here the immuneACCESS table is served through TCRdb, limited to in-frame sequences with V and J called. Missing clones are a known gap in these copies; in checked studies unresolved V genes cover under half, and the rest lacks a known reason. Across this sample there are approximately 100,000 clones, with roughly 87% seen only once. 2% to 3% of the sample is taken by the ten largest. The time point label here, explained by the study, means: about 28 days (+/-7) after the second vaccine dose. The specimen was peripheral blood, collected 28 days after the second AZD1222 dose. These receptors were taken from an adult who received the AZD1222 COVID-19 vaccine.

The chain has TRBV6-6 and TRBJ1-4; perhaps TRBD1 as D (5 bases). CDR3 length: 15 residues. V lost 0 bases to trimming and J lost 8 bases, with 13 bases between them. The V gene's germline CDR1 is MNHNY and CDR2 SVGAGI (reference sequence). CDR3 nucleotides: TGTGCCAGCAGTTACTCTGGGGCGCGAGGAGAAAAACTGTTTTTT. It encodes CASSYSGARGEKLFF.

The chain employs TRBV30 and TRBJ1-3; tentative D call: TRBD1 (5 bases). Germline lookup yields CDR1 GTSNPN and CDR2 SVGIG (reference sequence). The CDR3 consists of 16 residues. Deletions cut 2 bases from V and 0 bases from J, with 14 bases between. CDR3 sequence reads: CAWSKTGRSSGNTIYF. The CDR3, as DNA: TGTGCCTGGAGTAAAACGGGACGCAGCTCTGGAAACACCATATATTTT. The full variable domain, its missing parts supplied by reference TRBV30 and TRBJ1-3, is SQTIHQWPATLVQPVGSPLSLECTVEGTSNPNLYWYRQAAGRGLQLLFYSVGIGQISSEVPQNLSASRPQDRQFILSSKKLLLSDSGFYLCAWSKTGRSSGNTIYFGEGSWLTVV.